The T cell receptor beta chain described here comes from a study of blood T cell repertoires in COVID-19. Study-wide background: PBMCs, B-cell-depleted T cells, or T cells provided the cDNA or gDNA that made up the material.

The CDR3 spans 13 residues. With 1 base removed from V and 8 bases from J, the gap between germline ends came to 11 bases. Germline V gene lookup returns CDR1 LGHDT and CDR2 YNNKEL (reference sequence). In the study's own analysis: The assay estimated nucleated cells by amplifying reference gene primers. TCRdb keeps only in-frame clones here, not all; method: immunoSEQ multiplex PCR. V and J calls and clone size come straight from that table; D and trimming were deduced from the DNA. The sample lists 100,000 to 150,000 clones; over 70% were seen once. The receptor's source is a man aged 45-65 years with active COVID-19. The chain is built from TRBV3-1 (or the pseudogene TRBV3-2) and TRBJ1-2; D is unresolved. Material for sequencing was peripheral blood. CDR3 protein: CASSQAETLGYTF. The CDR3 bases are TGTGCCAGCAGCCAAGCGGAGACTTTGGGCTACACCTTC.